This TCR beta chain is drawn from a study of cytomegalovirus exposure and HLA in healthy donors. Whole-study findings and limits: CMV serostatus alone was available as immune exposure information.

This clone occurred once. Its specificity is not known. The ends were cut back, 5 bases at V and 0 bases at J, with 20 bases in the middle. The CDR3 extends over 17 amino acids. Germline loops: CDR1 SGHTA, CDR2 FQGNSA. This PCR relied on a set of 60 Vbeta primers and 13 Jbeta primers. TCRdb's copy holds only in-frame clones and misses some; the assay was immunoSEQ multiplex PCR. The table has 80,000 to 100,000 clones, approximately 85% seen once. The rearrangement links TRBV7-2 to TRBJ2-7; D remains ambiguous. The TCR sequence derives from a man aged 40-55 years in good health and CMV-seropositive. The sequencing input was PBMCs. DNA for the CDR3: TGTGCCAGCAGCCCGTCGGTTGGAGCTCCAAGCTCCTACGAGCAGTACTTC. This gives the protein CASSPSVGAPSSYEQYF.